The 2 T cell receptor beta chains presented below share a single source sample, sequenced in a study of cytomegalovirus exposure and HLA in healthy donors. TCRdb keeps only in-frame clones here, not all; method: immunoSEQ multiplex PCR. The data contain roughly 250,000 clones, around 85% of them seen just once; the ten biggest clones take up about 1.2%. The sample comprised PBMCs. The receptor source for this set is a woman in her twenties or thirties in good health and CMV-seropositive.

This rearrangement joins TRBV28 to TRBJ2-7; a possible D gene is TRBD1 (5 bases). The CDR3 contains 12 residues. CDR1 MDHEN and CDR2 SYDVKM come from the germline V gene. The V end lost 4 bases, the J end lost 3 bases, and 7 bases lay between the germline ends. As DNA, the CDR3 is TGTGCCAGCAGTTCCGACAGCTACGAGCAGTACTTC. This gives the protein CASSSDSYEQYF. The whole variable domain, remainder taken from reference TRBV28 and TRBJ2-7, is DVKVTQSSRYLVKRTGEKVFLECVQDMDHENMFWYRQDPGLGLRLIYFSYDVKMKEKGDIPEGYSVSREKKERFSLILESASTNQTSMYLCASSSDSYEQYFGPGTRLTVT.

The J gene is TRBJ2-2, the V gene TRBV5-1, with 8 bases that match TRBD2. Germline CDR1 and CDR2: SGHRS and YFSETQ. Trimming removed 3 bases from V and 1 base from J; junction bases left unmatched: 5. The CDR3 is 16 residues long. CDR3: CASSSLAGLNTGELFF. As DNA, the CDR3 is TGCGCCAGCAGCTCCTTAGCGGGGCTGAACACCGGGGAGCTGTTTTTT. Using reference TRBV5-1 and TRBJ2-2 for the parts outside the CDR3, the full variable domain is KAGVTQTPRYLIKTRGQQVTLSCSPISGHRSVSWYQQTPGQGLQFLFEYFSETQRNKGNFPGRFSGRQFSNSRSEMNVSTLELGDSALYLCASSSLAGLNTGELFFGEGSRLTVL.